This TCR beta chain came from a study of CD8 T cells in ankylosing spondylitis. There are many counts of this clonotype. Antigen unknown. Germline lookup yields CDR1 SGHVS and CDR2 FQNEAQ. V shed 6 bases and J 8 bases; nucleotides not matched to a gene: 24. The CDR3 totals 18 residues. TCRdb reanalysed the 5' RACE reads using MiXCR and keeps one entry per CDR3 protein. The table shows under 250,000 distinct CDR3 sequences, with under 8.5% occurring only once. General study results and limits: Earlier studies detected some motif variants in reactive arthritis synovial fluid and blood.

This receptor was obtained from a female donor with ankylosing spondylitis or in good health (not recorded which). Sequenced material: blood, either unsorted or a sorted T cell fraction (not recorded which). The V gene is TRBV7-8, the J gene TRBJ1-2; 7 positions agree with TRBD1. The CDR3 coding sequence is TGTGCCAGCAGAATCGGACCGGGACAGACAACCGGCGCAGTGGGCTACACCTTC. Amino acids: CASRIGPGQTTGAVGYTF.